This T cell receptor beta chain was sequenced in a study of identical twins. Overall study results and limits: Reduced insertions were recorded for abundant cord blood beta clonotypes, with no such pattern in memory repertoires. These conclusions were based on statistical analysis (cross-sectional, not following the same donors). With beta out-of-frame sequences, excess sharing by twins was weaker.

This clonotype turned up a few times. Antigen unknown. Germline loops: CDR1 SEHNR, CDR2 FQNEAQ (reference sequence). V was pared by 0 bases and J by 5 bases, with 7 bases between. The CDR3 totals 14 residues. Addition of a universal primer site occurred through template switching, and cDNA carried unique molecular identifiers. TCRdb used MiXCR to reprocess the 5' RACE reads, holding one entry per CDR3 protein. The sample has around 1.7 million distinct CDR3 sequences, less than 40% seen once. Input material: cord blood. The TCR sequence derives from a newborn girl in good health. The rearrangement joins TRBV7-9 to TRBJ2-2; D may be TRBD1 (6 bases). CDR3 amino acids: CASSLAGTTGELFF. CDR3 in DNA: TGTGCCAGCAGCTTAGCGGGGACAACCGGGGAGCTGTTTTTT.